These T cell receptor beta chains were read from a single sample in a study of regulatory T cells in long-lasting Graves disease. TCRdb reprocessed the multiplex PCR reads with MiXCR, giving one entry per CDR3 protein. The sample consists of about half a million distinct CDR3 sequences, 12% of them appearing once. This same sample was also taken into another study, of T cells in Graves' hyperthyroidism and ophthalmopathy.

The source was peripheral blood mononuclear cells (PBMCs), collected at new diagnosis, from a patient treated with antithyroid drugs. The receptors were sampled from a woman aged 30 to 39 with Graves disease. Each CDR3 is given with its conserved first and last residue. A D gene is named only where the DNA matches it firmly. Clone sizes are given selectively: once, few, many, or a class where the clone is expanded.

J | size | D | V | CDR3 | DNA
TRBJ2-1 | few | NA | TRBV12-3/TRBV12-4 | CASSFHTDRGSYNEQFF | TGTGCCAGCAGTTTTCACACCGATAGAGGCTCCTACAATGAGCAGTTCTTC
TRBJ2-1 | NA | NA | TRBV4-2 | CASSQDRADSEQFF | TGTGCCAGCAGCCAAGATCGGGCCGACAGTGAGCAGTTCTTC
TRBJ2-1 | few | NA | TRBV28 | CASSLWDNPKQFF | TGTGCCAGCAGTTTATGGGATAATCCAAAACAGTTCTTC
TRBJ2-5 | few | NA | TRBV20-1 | CSARDFGPGQETQYF | NA
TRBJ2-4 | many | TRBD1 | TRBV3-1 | CASSHNTGGPRIQYF | TGTGCCAGCAGCCACAATACAGGGGGCCCGCGCATTCAGTACTTC
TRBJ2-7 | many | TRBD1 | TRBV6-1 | CASMREQGVSYEQYF | TGTGCCAGCATGAGAGAACAGGGGGTCTCCTACGAGCAGTACTTC
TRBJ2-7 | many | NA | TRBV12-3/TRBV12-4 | CASSLGVPLSYEQYF | TGTGCCAGCAGTTTAGGGGTGCCCCTCTCCTACGAGCAGTACTTC
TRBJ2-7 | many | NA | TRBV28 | CASSWSYEQYF | TGTGCCAGCAGCTGGAGCTACGAGCAGTACTTC
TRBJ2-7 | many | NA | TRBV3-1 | CASSRMLKRGEQYF | TGTGCCAGCAGCCGGATGCTGAAACGAGGAGAGCAGTACTTC
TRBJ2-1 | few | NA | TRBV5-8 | CASSLVWTPSYNEQFF | TGTGCCAGCAGCTTGGTTTGGACTCCTTCCTACAATGAGCAGTTCTTC
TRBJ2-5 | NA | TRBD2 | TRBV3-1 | CASSQEGWIAGGRGETQYF | TGTGCCAGCAGCCAAGAAGGTTGGATAGCGGGAGGTCGTGGAGAGACCCAGTACTTC
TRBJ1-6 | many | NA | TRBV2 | CASSETGGSPLHF | TGTGCCAGCAGTGAAACTGGGGGTTCACCCCTCCACTTT
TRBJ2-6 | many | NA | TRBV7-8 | CASSPLSSLTGANVLTF | TGTGCCAGCAGTCCCCTATCAAGCCTGACTGGGGCCAACGTCCTGACTTTC
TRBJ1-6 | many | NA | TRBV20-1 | CSASAVQNSPLHF | TGCAGTGCTAGTGCAGTCCAGAATTCACCCCTCCACTTT
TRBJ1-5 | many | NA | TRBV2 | CASSSDQGTNQPQHF | TGTGCCAGCAGTTCAGACCAGGGGACGAACCAGCCCCAGCATTTT
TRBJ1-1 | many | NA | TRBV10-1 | CASSDQNTEAFF | TGCGCCAGCAGTGACCAGAACACTGAAGCTTTCTTT
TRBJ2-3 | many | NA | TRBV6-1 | CASSEGETTLTTETQYF | TGTGCCAGCAGTGAAGGGGAGACTACCCTTACCACGGAGACGCAGTATTTT
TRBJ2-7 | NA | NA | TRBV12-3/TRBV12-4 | CASSFKGEQYF | TGTGCCAGCAGTTTTAAGGGCGAGCAGTACTTC
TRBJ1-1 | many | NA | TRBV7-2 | CASSGREITEAFF | TGTGCCAGCAGCGGCAGGGAGATCACTGAAGCTTTCTTT
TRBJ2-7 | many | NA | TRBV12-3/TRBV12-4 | CASSSRYEQYF | TGTGCCAGCAGTTCCCGGTACGAGCAGTACTTC
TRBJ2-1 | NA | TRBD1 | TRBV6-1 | CASIPSGTGGFEQFF | TGTGCCAGCATCCCCTCCGGGACAGGGGGGTTTGAGCAGTTCTTC
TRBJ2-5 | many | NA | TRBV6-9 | CASSYGRALQETQYF | TGTGCCAGCAGTTACGGAAGGGCGCTCCAAGAGACCCAGTACTTC
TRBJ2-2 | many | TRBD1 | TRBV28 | CASSRYSQGVLFF | TGTGCCAGCAGCCGTTATAGCCAGGGGGTGCTGTTTTTT
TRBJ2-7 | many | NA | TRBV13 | CASSFWVAGPSYEQYF | TGTGCCAGCAGTTTTTGGGTGGCAGGACCATCCTACGAGCAGTACTTC
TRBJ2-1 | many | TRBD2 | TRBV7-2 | CASSLDLRPLAGEDEQFF | TGTGCCAGCAGCTTAGATCTTCGGCCACTAGCGGGAGAGGATGAGCAGTTCTTC
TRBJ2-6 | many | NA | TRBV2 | CASMAMRLSGANVLTF | TGTGCCAGCATGGCCATGAGGTTGTCTGGGGCCAACGTCCTGACTTTC
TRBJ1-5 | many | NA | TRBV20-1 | CSATSGHFDQPQHF | TGCAGTGCTACCTCCGGACACTTCGATCAGCCCCAGCATTTT
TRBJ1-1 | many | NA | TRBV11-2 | CASSLVGGLEAFF | TGTGCCAGCAGCTTAGTAGGTGGGCTTGAAGCTTTCTTT
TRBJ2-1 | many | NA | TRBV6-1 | CASSEARSYVHNEQFF | TGTGCCAGCAGTGAAGCGCGTTCTTACGTTCACAATGAGCAGTTCTTC
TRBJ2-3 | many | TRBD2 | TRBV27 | CASSPRALSGVGNTQYF | TGTGCCAGCAGTCCTCGAGCCTTGAGCGGGGTGGGTAATACGCAGTATTTT
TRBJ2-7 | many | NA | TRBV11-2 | CASSLAGAHYEQYF | TGTGCCAGCAGCTTAGCCGGGGCCCACTACGAGCAGTACTTC
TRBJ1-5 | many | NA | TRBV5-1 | CASSFLGVDQPQHF | TGCGCCAGCAGCTTCCTTGGGGTGGATCAGCCCCAGCATTTT
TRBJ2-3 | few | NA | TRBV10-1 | CASSEPGASTDTQYF | TGCGCCAGCAGTGAGCCGGGGGCTAGCACAGATACGCAGTATTTT
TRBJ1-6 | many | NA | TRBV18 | CASSPGSREILHF | TGTGCCAGCTCACCCGGAAGCAGGGAAATCCTCCACTTT
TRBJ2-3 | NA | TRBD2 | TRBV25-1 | CASSVPTSASTDTQYF | TGTGCCAGCAGTGTTCCGACTAGCGCGAGCACAGATACGCAGTATTTT
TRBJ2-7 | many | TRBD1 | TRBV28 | CASSRGGQGYSMQYF | TGTGCCAGCAGCCGCGGTGGACAGGGCTACTCGATGCAGTACTTC
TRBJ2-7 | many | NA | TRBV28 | CASSLGVGTRYYEQYF | TGTGCCAGCAGCTTGGGGGTCGGGACAAGATACTACGAGCAGTACTTC
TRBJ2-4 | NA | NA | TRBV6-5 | CASSYTVDIQYF | TGTGCCAGCAGTTACACGGTGGACATTCAGTACTTC